This T cell receptor (beta chain) was found in a study of graft-versus-host responses after intestinal transplantation. Findings and limits, study-wide: GvH clones appeared in recipient marrow, some first in ileum or blood.

Trimming removed 7 bases from V and 5 bases from J, with 15 bases in between. Germline V CDR1 and CDR2: SQVTM, ANQGSEA. This CDR3 spans 12 amino acids. Sequencing was performed with immunoSEQ multiplex PCR; in TCRdb, only in-frame clones are kept and a portion is missing. The data hold tens of thousands of clones, with 90% to 95% observed a single time. With regard to this clone: As yet, its antigen is unknown.

This material consisted of unstimulated CD8+ T cells sorted from spleen or lymph node cells, taken before transplant. This chain links TRBV29-1 with TRBJ2-7; weak D call: TRBD2 (7 bases). The sequence derives from a human donor who was the organ donor for an intestinal transplant. CDR3 region: CSGSEGGHEQYF. Here the CDR3 DNA reads TGCAGCGGCTCCGAGGGGGGGCACGAGCAGTACTTC.